The rows below give T cell receptor beta chains drawn from one sample of a study of blood T cells in healthy people across ages. One entry per CDR3 protein, called by TCRdb with MiXCR from the 5' RACE reads. The sample has some 1.5 million distinct CDR3 sequences; 25% to 30% are singletons. Material: blood. The source is a woman aged 25 to 39 in good health. Both conserved end residues are part of each CDR3. Fields, in order: CDR3 length, V gene, D gene, clone size, J gene, CDR3 DNA, CDR3 protein. The D gene is left open where the match is weak. Expanded clones are given a class, and other clones once, few, many or no size at all.

>14|TRBV15|-|many|TRBJ2-7
TGTGCCACCAGCAGAGATTTAGATTCCTACGAGCAGTACTTC
CATSRDLDSYEQYF
>15|TRBV6-5|-|-|TRBJ1-4
TGTGCCAGCAGTCGAATGGCGTACACTAATGAAAAACTGTTTTTT
CASSRMAYTNEKLFF
>17|TRBV24-1|TRBD2|-|TRBJ2-1
TGTGCCACCAGTGAGGTTAGCGGGAGGAGCTCCTACAATGAGCAGTTCTTC
CATSEVSGRSSYNEQFF
>19|TRBV18|TRBD2|-|TRBJ2-1
TGTGCCAGCTCACCCTCGCCGACTAGCGGGGGGTCGCTCTACAATGAGCAGTTCTTC
CASSPSPTSGGSLYNEQFF
>16|TRBV2|TRBD1|-|TRBJ1-1
TGTGCCATTAGGAAGGGGGCGCTTTCCCGGAACACTGAAGCTTTCTTT
CAIRKGALSRNTEAFF
>13|TRBV25-1|TRBD2|-|TRBJ2-7
TGTGCCAGCAGGGGACTAGCTCAATACGAGCAGTACTTC
CASRGLAQYEQYF
>12|TRBV12-3/TRBV12-4|-|-|TRBJ2-5
TGTGCCAGCAGTTTTGGCACGGCTACCCAGTACTTC
CASSFGTATQYF
>11|TRBV29-1|-|-|TRBJ2-1
TGCAGCCTTGAAAAAACAGGCCCTCGGTTCTTC
CSLEKTGPRFF
>13|TRBV6-5|-|-|TRBJ2-1
TGTGCCAGCAGTTACCCGTCGGTGGGAGAGCAGTTCTTC
CASSYPSVGEQFF
>15|TRBV5-1|-|-|TRBJ2-1
TGCGCCAGCAGCTTAACCGGGATAGGGGTAAATGAGCAGTTCTTC
CASSLTGIGVNEQFF
>12|TRBV29-1|-|many|TRBJ1-2
TGCAGCGTTCCCGGGGGAGCCTATGGCTACACCTTC
CSVPGGAYGYTF
>16|TRBV19|-|-|TRBJ1-4
TGTGCCACTTCTCCCTTCTCCGGGACACTCAATGAAAAACTGTTTTTT
CATSPFSGTLNEKLFF
>14|TRBV20-1|TRBD1|many|TRBJ2-7
TGCAGTGCCACATCCCGGGACAGAACCTACGAGCAGTACTTC
CSATSRDRTYEQYF
>14|TRBV20-1|TRBD2|many|TRBJ2-7
TGCAGTGCTAGAGATAAGCGGGGCTCCTACGAGCAGTACTTC
CSARDKRGSYEQYF
>14|TRBV7-2|-|many|TRBJ2-5
TGTGCCAGCAGCCTAGGAGCCTTCCAAGAGACCCAGTACTTC
CASSLGAFQETQYF
>15|TRBV20-1|TRBD1|many|TRBJ2-7
TGCAGTGCTAGAGTGAGACAGGGGATCTCCTACGAGCAGTACTTC
CSARVRQGISYEQYF
>12|TRBV7-2|-|-|TRBJ2-2
TGTGTCAGCAAACCAGGGGCCGGGGAGCTGTTTTTT
CVSKPGAGELFF
>12|TRBV29-1|-|many|TRBJ2-1
TGCAGCGTTGCCTCCCCTTACAATGAGCAGTTCTTC
CSVASPYNEQFF
>15|TRBV2|TRBD1|-|TRBJ1-5
TGTGCCAGTCAGCCCGGGACAGGGGGCAAAGGGCCCCAGCATTTT
CASQPGTGGKGPQHF
>16|TRBV5-6|TRBD1|-|TRBJ2-1
TGTGCCAGCAGACCTCTGGGGACAGTCGCCTGCAATGAGCAGTTCTTC
CASRPLGTVACNEQFF
>13|TRBV7-9|-|many|TRBJ1-5
TGTGCCAGCAGCTCCCAGGGGAATCAGCCCCAGCATTTT
CASSSQGNQPQHF
>18|TRBV4-1|TRBD2|few|TRBJ2-5
TGCGCCAGCAGCCAAGTTTTTCTAGCGGGGGGATATCAAGAGACCCAGTACTTC
CASSQVFLAGGYQETQYF
>14|TRBV7-2|TRBD2|few|TRBJ2-1
TGTGCCAGCACCTCAGGACTAGTTGATGGTGAGCAGTTCTTC
CASTSGLVDGEQFF
>15|TRBV19|-|-|TRBJ1-2
TGTGCCAGTAGTATAGGCCAAGAATTTTACTATGGCTACACCTTC
CASSIGQEFYYGYTF
>16|TRBV20-1|TRBD1|-|TRBJ2-1
TGCAGTGCTCACCCTGACAGGGGGCCTTCCTACAATGAGCAGTACTTT
CSAHPDRGPSYNEQYF
>16|TRBV5-5|TRBD2|-|TRBJ2-5
TGTGCCAGCAGCTTGGCCCCAGCGGGAGGACAAGAGACCCAGTACTTC
CASSLAPAGGQETQYF
>14|TRBV5-6|-|-|TRBJ2-3
TGTGCCAGCAGTTTGCCCGGAGTCGCAGATACGCAGTATTTT
CASSLPGVADTQYF
>17|TRBV4-3|TRBD2|-|TRBJ2-1
TGCGCCAGCAGCCAAGACAGTGGCGGGGGGTACTACAATGAGCAGTTCTTC
CASSQDSGGGYYNEQFF
>15|TRBV24-1|-|-|TRBJ2-7
TGTGCCACCAGTGATCCCCGGACGGCCTCCTACGAGCAGTACTTC
CATSDPRTASYEQYF